The 26 T cell receptor beta chains below come from one sample, sequenced in a study of Ad26.COV2.S vaccination and SARS-CoV-2 variants. Treatment denoted: over 15 received Ad26.COV2.S at low or high dose, single or two shots; 5 received placebo; per-sample allocation not given. Specimens were obtained on day 63 following the first vaccine or placebo injection. The table came from immunoSEQ multiplex PCR; TCRdb's copy has only in-frame clones and leaves some out. The sample carries approximately 250,000 clones, 87% recorded once. Material: peripheral blood, obtained in a trial of Ad26.COV2.S vaccine versus placebo. Receptor source: a person aged 18-60 years who received the Ad26.COV2.S COVID-19 vaccine or a placebo.

V usage is TRBV24-1 and J usage is TRBJ2-2; D is uncertain. The V and J ends lost 9 bases and 2 bases respectively, with 6 bases between them. CDR3 size: 12 residues. Germline CDR1 KGHDR, CDR2 SFDVKD. CDR3 sequence: CATGSNTGELFF. CDR3 nucleotides: TGTGCCACCGGGTCTAACACCGGGGAGCTGTTTTTT.

V gene TRBV6-2 or TRBV6-3 combines with J gene TRBJ2-5; TRBD1 or TRBD2 may be the D gene (5 bases each). Germline CDR1 MNHEY, CDR2 SVGEGT. The germline V and J ends were trimmed by 4 bases and 5 bases, with 8 bases remaining between them. This CDR3 comprises 12 residues. CDR3 in amino acids: CASSLGPETQYF. The CDR3 bases are TGTGCCAGCAGTTTGGGACCGGAGACCCAGTACTTC.

The rearrangement links TRBV19 to TRBJ2-1; no clear D. CDR1 is LNHDA, CDR2 SQIVND, per germline (reference sequence). The CDR3 spans 13 residues. V shed 5 bases and J shed 2 bases, with 7 bases lying between them. The CDR3: CASSALTYNEQFF. The CDR3 DNA reads TGTGCCAGTAGTGCCCTTACCTACAATGAGCAGTTCTTC.

The chain joins TRBV6-5 to TRBJ1-1, with D unresolved. V was trimmed by 6 bases and J by 7 bases, leaving 12 bases between them. CDR3 length: 12 amino acids. Germline V gene lookup returns CDR1 MNHEY and CDR2 SVGAGI. The CDR3 bases are TGTGCCAGCAGAACACCGACCGGTGAAGCTTTCTTT. Amino acids: CASRTPTGEAFF.

The V and J genes are TRBV27 and TRBJ2-1, with 8 nucleotides matching TRBD2. V was pared by 2 bases and J by 3 bases, with 3 bases of the junction left unmatched. The CDR3 is made up of 15 amino acids. Germline CDR1 is MNHEY and CDR2 is SMNVEV (reference sequence). The DNA of the CDR3 is TGTGCCAGCAGTTTAGCGGCGGGGGGCTACAATGAGCAGTTCTTC. Translation gives CASSLAAGGYNEQFF.

This clone was recorded only once. The V and J genes are TRBV7-8 and TRBJ2-3, with 9 bases that match TRBD1. Germline CDR1 reads SGHVS; CDR2 reads FQNEAQ. The CDR3 is made up of 15 amino acids. Trimming took 5 bases from V and 2 from J; bases not matched to a gene: 5. The CDR3 coding sequence is TGTGCCAGCAGCCCCAGGGACAGGGCCACAGATACGCAGTATTTT. Its protein is CASSPRDRATDTQYF.

CDR3 nucleotide sequence: TGTGCCAGCAGTGCGGGACAGGGGAGCAATCAGCCCCAGCATTTT. It is translated as CASSAGQGSNQPQHF. This chain connects TRBV27 to TRBJ1-5, with 10 bases that match TRBD1. Germline V gene sequence: CDR1 MNHEY, CDR2 SMNVEV (reference sequence). The CDR3 runs 15 residues. Trimming removed 5 bases from V and 1 base from J; junction bases left unmatched: 2.

The V and J genes are TRBV5-1 and TRBJ2-3; 12 positions match TRBD2. This CDR3 has 16 amino acids. Germline V CDR1 and CDR2: SGHRS, YFSETQ. Trimming at V came to 5 bases and at J to 6 bases, leaving 10 bases not matched to a gene. The CDR3 region has the DNA TGCGCCAGCAGTACCGGACTAGCGGGATTCTTGGATACGCAGTATTTT. Translation: CASSTGLAGFLDTQYF.

A single count supports this clone. Distinct nucleotide sequences in the sample also encode this CDR3. The chain recombines TRBV14 with TRBJ1-2, with D maybe TRBD1 (6 bases). Trimming took 4 bases from V and 2 from J, leaving 11 bases between them. Germline loops: CDR1 SGHDN, CDR2 FVKESK. This CDR3 has 14 amino acids. CDR3 protein: CASSLSGTNYGYTF. CDR3 sequence (DNA): TGTGCCAGCAGCCTGAGCGGGACAAACTATGGCTACACCTTC.

The genes are TRBV10-3 and TRBJ2-1, with D perhaps matching TRBD1 (5 bases). CDR3 size: 15 residues. CDR1 is ENHRY and CDR2 is SYGVKD in the germline V gene. The V end lost 3 bases, the J end lost 0 bases, and 9 bases lay between the germline ends. In DNA form, the CDR3 reads TGTGCCATCAGTGAAGGGGATCCCTCCTACAATGAGCAGTTCTTC. Translating gives CAISEGDPSYNEQFF.

The rearrangement joins TRBV4-1 to TRBJ1-1; weak D call: TRBD1 (6 bases). From germline, CDR1 is MGHRA and CDR2 YSYEKL. The CDR3 length is 17 residues. Trimming shortened V by 5 bases and J by 1 base, and 20 bases separated the two germline ends. The CDR3 region is CASSGRQAYIANTEAFF. DNA of the CDR3: TGCGCCAGCAGCGGCCGACAGGCTTATATCGCGAACACTGAAGCTTTCTTT.

This clone was seen a handful of times. V and J are TRBV6-2 or TRBV6-3 and TRBJ2-7, with a weak D call TRBD2 (5 bases). The length of the CDR3 is 16 residues. CDR1 and CDR2 from the germline V gene are MNHEY and SVGEGT. Trimming took off 5 bases at V and 2 bases at J, with 19 bases between the two ends. The chain's CDR3 is CASSRPSGGLTYEQYV. The CDR3 coding sequence is TGTGCCAGCAGTCGCCCCTCAGGCGGGCTAACCTACGAGCAGTACGTC.

CDR3 protein: CASTSSGHNEQFF. CDR3 DNA: TGTGCCAGCACGTCTAGCGGTCACAATGAGCAGTTCTTC. V is TRBV2 and J is TRBJ2-1, with 7 bases aligning to TRBD2. V trimming: 7 bases; J trimming: 5 bases; junction bases outside the gene matches: 5. The CDR3 has 13 amino acids. Germline V gene lookup returns CDR1 SNHLY and CDR2 FYNNEI.

A few counts support this clone. The chain uses TRBV9 and TRBJ2-3; D unclear. V lost 0 bases and J 1 base, leaving 6 bases between the germline ends. Germline CDR1 is SGDLS and CDR2 is YYNGEE. CDR3 length: 14 residues. CDR3 nucleotide sequence: TGTGCCAGCAGCGTAGAAGATGGCACAGATACGCAGTATTTT. The encoded protein is CASSVEDGTDTQYF. The whole variable domain, remainder taken from reference TRBV9 and TRBJ2-3, is DSGVTQTPKHLITATGQRVTLRCSPRSGDLSVYWYQQSLDQGLQFLIQYYNGEERAKGNILERFSAQQFPDLHSELNLSSLELGDSALYFCASSVEDGTDTQYFGPGTRLTVL.

The V call is TRBV4-1, the J call TRBJ2-5; either TRBD1 or TRBD2 may fit D (5 bases each). The V and J ends lost 6 bases and 1 base respectively, with 18 bases between them. The CDR3 has 16 residues. The V gene's germline CDR1 is MGHRA and CDR2 YSYEKL. Written as DNA, the CDR3 is TGCGCCAGCAGTCGATCCCTCGGGGCCATCCAAGAGACCCAGTACTTC. As protein: CASSRSLGAIQETQYF.

This rearrangement joins TRBV5-8 to TRBJ2-5, with a weak D call TRBD1 (5 bases). Trimming stripped 4 bases from V and 5 bases from J, with 15 bases between. Germline V gives CDR1 SGHTS, CDR2 YDEGEE. CDR3 length: 14 amino acids. The CDR3, as DNA: TGTGCCAGCAGCCTGGTCCCGGCAGGGGAGACCCAGTACTTC. Translation: CASSLVPAGETQYF.

The chain couples TRBV6-5 to TRBJ2-5, with TRBD1 identical over 10 bases. The CDR3 runs to 15 residues. Germline-derived CDR1 and CDR2 are MNHEY and SVGAGI. Germline trimming cut 6 bases from V and 3 bases from J; bases unmatched to any gene: 7. The CDR3 spells CASSLDRGQEETQYF. CDR3 sequence (DNA): TGTGCCAGCAGCCTCGACAGGGGGCAAGAAGAGACCCAGTACTTC.

This sequence joins TRBV7-9 and TRBJ1-1; D possibly corresponds to TRBD1 (5 bases). V gave up 5 bases and J gave up 4 bases, with 17 bases separating them. Germline values: CDR1 SEHNR, CDR2 FQNEAQ (reference sequence). The CDR3 runs 15 residues. The CDR3 spells CASSLGGGGSTEAFF. DNA for the CDR3: TGTGCCAGCAGCCTCGGGGGGGGAGGCAGCACTGAAGCTTTCTTT.

The V gene is TRBV18, the J gene TRBJ2-1; D unresolved. Germline-derived CDR1 and CDR2 are KGHSH and LQKENI. The CDR3 spans 15 residues. The V end was cut by 3 bases, the J end by 3 bases, with 12 bases between. The CDR3 protein is CASSPLPIDYNEQFF. CDR3 sequence (DNA): TGTGCCAGCTCACCGCTTCCCATAGACTACAATGAGCAGTTCTTC. Variable domain in full (rest from reference TRBV18 and TRBJ2-1): NAGVMQNPRHLVRRRGQEARLRCSPMKGHSHVYWYRQLPEEGLKFMVYLQKENIIDESGMPKERFSAEFPKEGPSILRIQQVVRGDSAAYFCASSPLPIDYNEQFFGPGTRLTVL.

V usage is TRBV6-5 and J usage is TRBJ1-1; D call uncertain. V lost 6 bases and J 1 base, leaving 6 bases between the germline ends. The CDR3 extends over 12 amino acids. Germline lookup yields CDR1 MNHEY and CDR2 SVGAGI. This CDR3 is CASSSRNTEAFF. In nucleotides, the CDR3 is TGTGCCAGCAGCTCGAGGAACACTGAAGCTTTCTTT.

The chain employs TRBV5-1 and TRBJ1-1, with 7 positions matching TRBD1. The CDR3 sequence is 16 residues long. Germline V gene sequence: CDR1 SGHRS, CDR2 YFSETQ. V trimming: 4 bases; J trimming: 1 base; junction bases outside the gene matches: 10. CDR3 sequence (DNA): TGCGCCAGCAGCCTAGAGACCGGGACAGAGAACACTGAAGCTTTCTTT. This translates into CASSLETGTENTEAFF.

The chain has TRBV9 and TRBJ2-1; 13 nucleotides line up with TRBD2. The ends lost 4 bases at V and 9 bases at J; junction bases unmatched: 4. The CDR3 is 14 residues long. Germline V gene lookup returns CDR1 SGDLS and CDR2 YYNGEE. The CDR3: CASSPRLAGGEQFF. The DNA for the CDR3 is TGTGCCAGCAGCCCCCGACTAGCGGGAGGTGAGCAGTTCTTC. Together with reference TRBV9 and TRBJ2-1, the CDR3 gives the full variable domain: DSGVTQTPKHLITATGQRVTLRCSPRSGDLSVYWYQQSLDQGLQFLIQYYNGEERAKGNILERFSAQQFPDLHSELNLSSLELGDSALYFCASSPRLAGGEQFFGPGTRLTVL.

V usage is TRBV7-3 and J usage is TRBJ2-3; TRBD1 matches 8 bases. Germline values: CDR1 SGHTA, CDR2 FQGTGA. This CDR3 is built from 16 residues. With 3 bases clipped from V and 1 base from J, the junction kept 6 bases outside the gene matches. The DNA for the CDR3 is TGTGCCAGCAGCTTCGGGGCAGGGGGCGGCACAGATACGCAGTATTTT. Protein: CASSFGAGGGTDTQYF.

The rearrangement links TRBV7-9 to TRBJ1-2, with D uncertain. V gave up 1 base and J gave up 8 bases, with 17 bases separating them. From germline, CDR1 is SEHNR and CDR2 FQNEAQ (reference sequence). The CDR3 runs 15 residues. This chain's CDR3 is CASSLGAGMISGYTF. CDR3 DNA: TGTGCCAGCAGCTTAGGAGCAGGAATGATATCGGGCTACACCTTC.

The chain has TRBV4-3 and TRBJ2-3, with 8 positions matching TRBD1. V lost 2 bases, J lost 3 bases, and 1 base stayed unmatched. The CDR3 consists of 14 residues. Germline CDR1 and CDR2: LGHNA and YSLEER. The CDR3 protein is CASSQRDRTDTQYF. The DNA for the CDR3 is TGCGCCAGCAGCCAACGGGACAGGACAGATACGCAGTATTTT.

J is TRBJ2-2 and V is TRBV11-3, with D perhaps being TRBD1 or TRBD2 (5 bases each). V lost 5 bases, J lost 5 bases, and 21 bases lay in between. The CDR3 consists of 17 residues. Germline V CDR1 and CDR2: SGHNT, YENEEA. The CDR3 coding sequence is TGTGCCAGCAGCCGGAACATTAGGTCGGGGCAAACCGGGGAGCTGTTTTTT. It is translated as CASSRNIRSGQTGELFF.